One sample yielded the 11 T cell receptor beta chains listed below, sequenced in a study of T-cell memory formation after mild COVID-19. TCRdb redid the calling of the 5' RACE reads with MiXCR, one entry per CDR3 protein. Here the sample spans more than 250,000 distinct CDR3 sequences, under 20% being singletons. Sequenced sample: PBMCs or a T cell subset sorted from them (not recorded which). These receptors were collected from a man aged 18 to 29 who had mild COVID-19 (a few samples of this study predate the infection). Cell type and time point are not known.

This clonotype has just a few counts. The chain is built from TRBV6-6 and TRBJ2-7; the D call may be TRBD1 or TRBD2 (6 bases each). Trimming pared 1 base from V and 6 bases from J, leaving 16 bases between. The CDR3 sequence is 15 residues long. Germline CDR1 MNHNY, CDR2 SVGAGI (reference sequence). The CDR3: CASSYLGGLLAEQYF. The CDR3 DNA follows: TGTGCCAGCAGTTACTTAGGGGGGTTGCTAGCCGAGCAGTACTTC.

The chain uses TRBV5-1 and TRBJ2-7, with 7 bases fitting TRBD1. Trimming removed 1 base from V and 7 bases from J; junction bases left unmatched: 11. The germline gives CDR1 SGHRS, CDR2 YFSETQ. The CDR3 loop spans 15 amino acids. CDR3 residues: CASSLSGTGVWEQYF. CDR3 DNA sequence: TGCGCCAGCAGCTTGTCGGGAACAGGGGTGTGGGAGCAGTACTTC.

V gene TRBV4-2 combines with J gene TRBJ2-7, with unresolved D. CDR3 length: 12 residues. The germline V gene encodes CDR1 LGHNA and CDR2 YNFKEQ. V dropped 10 bases and J dropped 3 bases, with 13 bases sitting between them. CDR3 nucleotide sequence: TGTGCCACCGGAAAGACCGGCTACGAGCAGTACTTC. This codes for CATGKTGYEQYF.

This clonotype was seen more than once but under ten times. V and J are TRBV6-4 and TRBJ1-5; TRBD1 might be the D (5 bases). Deletions cut 2 bases from V and 3 bases from J, with 8 bases between. Germline-derived CDR1 and CDR2 are MRHNA and SNTAGT. The CDR3 is 14 amino acids. The CDR3 sequence: CASSDGGDNQPQHF. The CDR3 nucleotides read TGTGCCAGCAGTGACGGGGGAGACAATCAGCCCCAGCATTTT.

This clonotype was counted at least ten times. The chain combines TRBV20-1 with TRBJ2-3, with 9 nucleotides matching TRBD2. The CDR3 spans 15 residues. V dropped 5 bases and J dropped 4; count of bases not matched to a gene: 10. Per the germline V gene, CDR1 is DFQATT and CDR2 is SNEGSKA (reference sequence). The CDR3 coding sequence is TGCAGTGCTGGACAGATCGGCGGGGGGGCAGATACGCAGTATTTT. Amino acid sequence: CSAGQIGGGADTQYF.

V usage is TRBV30 and J usage is TRBJ2-5; D unresolved. CDR1 and CDR2 from the germline V gene are GTSNPN and SVGIG (reference sequence). This CDR3 region has 11 residues. CDR3 sequence: CAYSTTETQYF. DNA of the CDR3: TGTGCTTATTCAACGACGGAGACCCAGTACTTC.

J is TRBJ2-5 and V is TRBV28; D possibly corresponds to TRBD1 (6 bases). V dropped 10 bases and J dropped 4 bases, with 13 bases sitting between them. The germline V gene encodes CDR1 MDHEN and CDR2 SYDVKM. The CDR3 length is 12 residues. As DNA, the CDR3 is TGTGCCACATACAGGGTGCGAGAGACCCAGTACTTC. It is translated as CATYRVRETQYF.

In its sample, this clonotype was seen a few times. The J gene is TRBJ1-3, the V gene TRBV7-7; D remains ambiguous. The germline V gene has CDR1 SSHAT and CDR2 FNYEAQ (reference sequence). The CDR3 contains 15 residues. Trimming shortened V by 5 bases and J by 0 bases, and 11 bases separated the two germline ends. In nucleotides, the CDR3 is TGTGCCAGCAGCCACTCGAGGGACTCTGGAAACACCATATATTTT. This sequence encodes CASSHSRDSGNTIYF.

The V call is TRBV18, the J call TRBJ2-5; 8 bases agree with TRBD2. V gave up 0 bases and J gave up 2 bases; unmatched junction bases: 2. Per the germline V gene, CDR1 is KGHSH and CDR2 is LQKENI. This CDR3 has 15 amino acids. CDR3 nucleotides: TGTGCCAGCTCACCACCAGCGGGGGAGCAAGAGACCCAGTACTTC. Its translation is CASSPPAGEQETQYF.

This clonotype occurred many times. V and J are TRBV20-1 and TRBJ1-2, with 10 bases that match TRBD1. The CDR3 has 13 residues. Germline V CDR1 and CDR2: DFQATT, SNEGSKA (reference sequence). The ends lost 4 bases at V and 4 bases at J; junction bases unmatched: 3. This CDR3 is CSATGTGAYGYTF. As DNA, the CDR3 is TGCAGTGCTACGGGGACAGGGGCCTATGGCTACACCTTC.

At least ten counts were recorded for this clonotype. V is TRBV2 and J is TRBJ2-7, with D perhaps matching TRBD1 (7 bases). The CDR3 extends over 14 amino acids. From germline, CDR1 is SNHLY and CDR2 FYNNEI. V lost 7 bases, J lost 4 bases, and 17 bases lay in between. CDR3 amino acids: CASTQGGHLYEQYF. CDR3 bases: TGTGCCAGCACTCAGGGGGGACACCTATACGAGCAGTACTTC.